This T cell receptor (beta chain) is drawn from a study of T-cell reconstitution after alpha-beta-depleted transplantation in children. The study's findings and limits: Two months or so post-transplant, alpha-beta T cells reportedly derived from several hundred expanded graft clones.

This clonotype was detected only a few times. The antigen remains undetermined. Molecular barcoding with unique molecular identifiers was used for the TCRbeta library. TCRdb passed the PCR reads through MiXCR, listing each CDR3 protein once. The profile shows 500,000 to 650,000 distinct CDR3 sequences, 10% to 15% of them singletons. Trimming removed 6 bases from V and 3 bases from J, with 17 bases in between. The CDR3 has 15 amino acids. CDR1 MNHEY and CDR2 SMNVEV come from the germline V gene (reference sequence). Material: PBMCs, mostly from graft donor cells, obtained 360 days after TCRalphabeta/CD19-depleted stem cell transplant. This clonotype originated in a male patient aged 10 to 17 who had a stem cell transplant for acute myeloid leukemia, so the T cells may come from the graft donor. The rearrangement links TRBV27 to TRBJ2-5; D may match TRBD1 or TRBD2 (5 bases each). The CDR3 DNA follows: TGTGCCAGCAGGGTGGAGGCAGGGTGGGAAGAGACCCAGTACTTC. Translation: CASRVEAGWEETQYF.